This T cell receptor beta chain was sequenced in a study of beta chain features in type 1 diabetes. In the study overall: Over all samples combined, about 100,000,000 sorted cells were examined.

Study-wide findings and caveats: VDJ junctions from type 1 diabetes patients carried fewer insertions and larger deletions.

Every isolated RNA sample was fully reverse transcribed, so sequencing captured expressed TCRB transcripts. Clones were sequenced by immunoSEQ multiplex PCR, and TCRdb holds only the in-frame ones, with some missing. The sample contains some 270,000 clones, 7% to 9% of which appear only once. In germline, CDR1 is MNHEY, CDR2 SMNVEV (reference sequence). The CDR3 extends over 14 amino acids. V lost 4 bases to trimming and J lost 3 bases; unmatched junction nucleotides: 4. In regard to this clone: As yet, its antigen is unknown.

This chain uses TRBV27 with TRBJ2-5, with TRBD2 matching 8 bases. The receptor was derived from a woman aged 18-35 years in good health. The sequenced sample consisted of central memory CD4+ T cells from blood. In DNA form, the CDR3 reads TGTGCCAGCAGTTACAACGGGGGGGAAGAGACCCAGTACTTC. This gives the protein CASSYNGGEETQYF.